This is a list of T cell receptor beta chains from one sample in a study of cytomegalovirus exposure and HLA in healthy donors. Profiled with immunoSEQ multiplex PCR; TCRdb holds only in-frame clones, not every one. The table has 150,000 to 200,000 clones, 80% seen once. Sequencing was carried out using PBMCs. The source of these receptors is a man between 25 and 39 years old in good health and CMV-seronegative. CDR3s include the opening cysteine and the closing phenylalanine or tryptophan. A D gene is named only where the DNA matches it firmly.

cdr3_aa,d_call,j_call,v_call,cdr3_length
CATSKGTGVNEQFF,TRBD1,TRBJ2-1,TRBV15,14
CASRPTGVYGYTF,-,TRBJ1-2,TRBV28,13
CASSLRTSGSFSGELFF,TRBD2,TRBJ2-2,TRBV7-8,17
CAWIRTANTGELFF,-,TRBJ2-2,TRBV30,14
CASSPWTSGRTDTQYF,TRBD2,TRBJ2-3,TRBV14,16
CASRETQGLQFF,-,TRBJ2-1,TRBV6-5,12
CASSPTVNTEAFF,-,TRBJ1-1,TRBV7-3,13
CARKDSGRQLTDTQYF,TRBD2,TRBJ2-3,TRBV28,16
CASIALGRETEAFF,-,TRBJ1-1,TRBV28,14
CASSDKGAHSYEQYF,TRBD1,TRBJ2-7,TRBV6-4,15
CAGQGEVYNEQFF,-,TRBJ2-1,TRBV30,13
CASSSRQASYNEQFF,-,TRBJ2-1,TRBV11-2,15
CASSLAFQETQYF,-,TRBJ2-5,TRBV5-4,13
CASSQGQNNEQFF,-,TRBJ2-1,TRBV16,13
CASSYSTGTGPSF,TRBD1,TRBJ2-7,TRBV6-5,13
CASSLEGGVGDTQYF,TRBD1,TRBJ2-3,TRBV5-1,15
CASSFGPPVGTGDEQYF,TRBD1,TRBJ2-7,TRBV7-9,17
CASDLSPTYSGRHLGGTGELFF,-,TRBJ2-2,TRBV7-8,22
CASSFASGNTDTQYF,TRBD2,TRBJ2-3,TRBV5-1,15
CASTTTGQGGSYGYTF,TRBD1,TRBJ1-2,TRBV28,16
CASSQGFYRAHGYGYTF,-,TRBJ1-2,TRBV11-2,17
CASSEMTGANYGYTF,-,TRBJ1-2,TRBV7-3,15
CASSSQGASYEQYF,-,TRBJ2-7,TRBV5-1,14
CASSLPGGLETQYF,TRBD2,TRBJ2-5,TRBV7-2,14
CASSSSLFRVRGEAFF,-,TRBJ1-1,TRBV19,16
CASSYSGDIQYF,-,TRBJ2-4,TRBV6-6,12
CASSSYPRVRTEAFF,-,TRBJ1-1,TRBV7-2,15
CASSLSLWAETQYF,-,TRBJ2-5,TRBV7-2,14
CASLASGGLRTSTDTQYF,TRBD2,TRBJ2-3,TRBV5-1,18
CATSRAGSQGEQYF,-,TRBJ2-7,TRBV15,14
CASTVGGLINSPLHF,TRBD1,TRBJ1-6,TRBV2,15
CASSRWGEGSAGELFF,-,TRBJ2-2,TRBV28,16
CASSSGVGAEAFF,-,TRBJ1-1,TRBV7-3,13
CASSRGQVGSTYEQYF,TRBD1,TRBJ2-7,TRBV7-3,16
CASSLSTTGMRGKDGYTF,-,TRBJ1-2,TRBV27,18
CATSRASRSEQYF,-,TRBJ2-7,TRBV28,13
CASSLQASGNTIYF,-,TRBJ1-3,TRBV5-6,14
CAWGQGGDSPLHF,-,TRBJ1-6,TRBV30,13
CASRSIGLAYEQYF,TRBD2,TRBJ2-7,TRBV11-2,14
CASSQDGLAGGPTYEQYF,TRBD2,-,TRBV4-2,18